The 5 T cell receptor beta chains reported below all come from one sample, sequenced in a study of response to subunit inactivated influenza vaccine. MiXCR, run by TCRdb on the RT-PCR reads, gives a single entry per CDR3 protein. The repertoire holds a few hundred thousand distinct CDR3 sequences, with more than 7% as singletons. Sample: PBMCs from blood, taken approximately 25 months after vaccination. These receptors came from a man aged 50 to 69 who received an inactivated influenza vaccine.

This chain connects TRBV20-1 to TRBJ2-5; 12 bases line up with TRBD2. In germline, CDR1 is DFQATT, CDR2 SNEGSKA (reference sequence). The junction had 7 bases not matched to a gene; V was cut back by 6 bases and J by 5 bases. The CDR3 runs to 14 residues. In nucleotides, the CDR3 is TGCAGTGCCATCCCTAGCGGGGGGGCTGAGACCCAGTACTTC. Translation: CSAIPSGGAETQYF.

This chain links TRBV7-8 with TRBJ1-1, with D possibly matching TRBD1 (5 bases). V shed 4 bases and J shed 9 bases, with 18 bases lying between them. The CDR3 is 14 residues long. From germline, CDR1 is SGHVS and CDR2 FQNEAQ. The CDR3: CASSYGAVTVKAFF. The CDR3 region has the DNA TGTGCCAGCAGCTATGGGGCGGTGACAGTCAAAGCTTTCTTT.

This clonotype has a handful of counts. This chain joins TRBV18 and TRBJ2-1; D is undetermined. This CDR3 has 15 residues. From germline, CDR1 is KGHSH and CDR2 LQKENI. Trimming removed 4 bases from V and 0 bases from J, with 10 bases in between. The CDR3 loop reads CASSLTLSSYNEQFF. In DNA, the CDR3 is TGTGCCAGCTCACTTACCCTCTCCTCCTACAATGAGCAGTTCTTC.

This clonotype was seen at least ten times. The chain's CDR3 is CASRPLQGDTEAFF. Written as DNA, the CDR3 is TGTGCCAGCAGACCCTTACAGGGGGACACTGAAGCTTTCTTT. The chain joins TRBV28 to TRBJ1-1; 8 nucleotides line up with TRBD1. CDR1 MDHEN and CDR2 SYDVKM come from the germline V gene. V was clipped by 6 bases and J by 3 bases; unmatched bases: 6. This CDR3 region has 14 residues.

The J gene is TRBJ1-2, the V gene TRBV6-1; 9 bases fit TRBD1. With 6 bases clipped from V and 2 bases from J, the junction kept 7 bases outside the gene matches. This CDR3 region has 15 residues. The germline CDR1 and CDR2 sequences are MNHNS and SASEGT. CDR3 region: CASRPRQGVNYGYTF. DNA of the CDR3: TGTGCCAGCAGACCGAGACAGGGGGTGAACTATGGCTACACCTTC.